A single sample is the source of the 7 T cell receptor beta chains below, sequenced in a study of graft-versus-host responses after intestinal transplantation. Clones were sequenced by immunoSEQ multiplex PCR, and TCRdb holds only the in-frame ones, with some missing. The table includes 80,000 to 95,000 clones, 90% to 95% detected once. No antigen is known for these receptors. The sample in question was unstimulated CD8+ T cells sorted from spleen or lymph node cells, obtained before intestinal transplant. These receptor sequences come from a human donor who received an intestinal transplant.

This clone was detected only once. The chain carries TRBV5-1 and TRBJ2-5; 9 bases agree with TRBD1. J was trimmed by 5 bases and V by 4 bases; bases with no gene match: 9. The germline CDR1 and CDR2 sequences are SGHRS and YFSETQ. The CDR3 totals 15 residues. The CDR3 region has the DNA TGCGCCAGCAGCAAGGGACAGGGAGCTTGGGAGACCCAGTACTTC. Protein sequence: CASSKGQGAWETQYF.

The rearrangement links TRBV19 to TRBJ1-4; D not resolved. The V and J ends lost 3 bases and 5 bases respectively, with 16 bases between them. Per the germline V gene, CDR1 is LNHDA and CDR2 is SQIVND (reference sequence). The CDR3 is 16 amino acids. The CDR3 is CASSIEWRQFNEKLFF. The CDR3 nucleotides are TGTGCCAGTAGTATTGAGTGGAGGCAGTTCAATGAAAAACTGTTTTTT.

The chain carries TRBV15 and TRBJ1-4; possible D gene TRBD1, 5 bases. CDR3 length equals 16 residues. The ends were cut back, 1 base at V and 2 bases at J, with 11 bases in the middle. Germline V lookup: CDR1 LNHNV, CDR2 YYDKDF (reference sequence). The CDR3 DNA follows: TGTGCCACCAGCAGAGCCCCCCGGGACACTAATGAAAAACTGTTTTTT. Its protein product is CATSRAPRDTNEKLFF.

The chain uses TRBV29-1 and TRBJ1-2; D remains unclear. V lost 1 base to trimming and J lost 2 bases, with 20 bases between them. The length of the CDR3 is 17 residues. From germline, CDR1 is SQVTM and CDR2 ANQGSEA. The CDR3: CSVEGAAGLGWNYGYTF. DNA for the CDR3: TGCAGCGTTGAAGGGGCGGCAGGCCTAGGTTGGAACTATGGCTACACCTTC.

The chain recombines TRBV7-9 with TRBJ1-3; unclear D gene. In germline, CDR1 is SEHNR, CDR2 FQNEAQ (reference sequence). The CDR3 runs to 14 residues. Trimming stripped 5 bases from V and 3 bases from J, with 11 bases between. The CDR3 region is CASSPVLVGNTIYF. DNA for the CDR3: TGTGCCAGCAGCCCCGTTCTCGTTGGAAACACCATATATTTT.

The chain combines TRBV7-2 with TRBJ2-7, with TRBD1 matching 8 bases. J gave up 0 bases and V 3 bases, and 4 bases lay outside the gene matches. The CDR3 has 15 amino acids. Germline CDR1 SGHTA, CDR2 FQGNSA. In DNA, the CDR3 is TGTGCCAGCAGCTTTTGGACAGGGATCTCCTACGAGCAGTACTTC. It codes for CASSFWTGISYEQYF.

The rearrangement uses TRBV7-3 and TRBJ2-3; maybe TRBD2 (6 bases). This CDR3 is 13 amino acids long. Germline assignment: CDR1 SGHTA and CDR2 FQGTGA. The V gene lost 4 bases and the J gene lost 3 bases, with 8 bases spanning the gap. The CDR3 bases are TGTGCCAGCAGCTCCGGAGGGACAGATACGCAGTATTTT. The encoded protein is CASSSGGTDTQYF.